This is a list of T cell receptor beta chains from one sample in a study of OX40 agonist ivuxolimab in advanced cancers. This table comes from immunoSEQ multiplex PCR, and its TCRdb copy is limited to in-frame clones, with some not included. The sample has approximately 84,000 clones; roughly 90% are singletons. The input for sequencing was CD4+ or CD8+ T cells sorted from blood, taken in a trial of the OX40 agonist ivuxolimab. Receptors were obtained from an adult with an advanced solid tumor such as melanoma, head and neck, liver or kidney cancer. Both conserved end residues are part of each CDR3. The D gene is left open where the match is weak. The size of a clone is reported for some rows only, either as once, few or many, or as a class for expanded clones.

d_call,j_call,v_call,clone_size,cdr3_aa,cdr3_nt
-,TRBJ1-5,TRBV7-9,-,CASSPYGSTNQPQHF,TGTGCCAGCAGCCCTTACGGGTCGACCAATCAGCCCCAGCATTTT
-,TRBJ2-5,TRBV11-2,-,CASSLTGPRETQYF,TGTGCCAGCAGCCTCACCGGCCCTCGAGAGACCCAGTACTTC
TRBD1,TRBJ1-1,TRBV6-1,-,CASSEGQATEAFF,TGTGCCAGCAGTGAGGGACAGGCCACTGAAGCTTTCTTT
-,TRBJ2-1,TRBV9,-,CASSVGARVPNEQFF,TGTGCCAGCAGCGTAGGCGCGAGAGTGCCCAATGAGCAGTTCTTC
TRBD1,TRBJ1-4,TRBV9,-,CASSVATGQGAGKLFF,TGTGCCAGCAGCGTAGCTACGGGACAGGGGGCTGGAAAACTGTTTTTT
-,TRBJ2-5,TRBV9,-,CASSVTPKETQYF,TGTGCCAGCAGCGTAACACCGAAAGAGACCCAGTACTTC
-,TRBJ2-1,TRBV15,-,CATSRDPQGGATYNEQFF,TGTGCCACCAGCAGAGATCCACAGGGGGGGGCTACCTACAATGAGCAGTTCTTC
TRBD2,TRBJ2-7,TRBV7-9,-,CASSASGGPYEQYF,TGTGCCAGCAGCGCTAGCGGGGGCCCTTACGAGCAGTACTTC
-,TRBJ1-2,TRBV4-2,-,CASSQATTDNYGYTF,TGTGCCAGCAGCCAAGCGACGACAGATAACTATGGCTACACCTTC
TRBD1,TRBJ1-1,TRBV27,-,CASSLRTGRDTEAFF,TGTGCCAGCAGTTTGCGGACAGGGAGGGACACTGAAGCTTTCTTT
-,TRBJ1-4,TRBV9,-,CASSVGTSNEKLFF,TGTGCCAGCAGCGTCGGCACCTCCAATGAAAAACTGTTTTTT
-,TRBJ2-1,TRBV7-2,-,CASSSGKIWVPSYNEQFF,TGTGCCAGCAGCTCCGGGAAGATTTGGGTACCTTCCTACAATGAGCAGTTCTTC
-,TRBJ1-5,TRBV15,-,CATSREQLSNQPQHF,TGTGCCACCAGCAGAGAACAGTTGAGCAATCAGCCCCAGCACTTT
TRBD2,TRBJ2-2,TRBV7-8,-,CASSSSGTSGGAGELFF,TGTGCCAGCAGCTCCTCCGGGACTAGCGGGGGGGCCGGGGAGCTGTTTTTT
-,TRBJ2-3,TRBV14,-,CASSQELGSTQYF,TGTGCCAGCAGCCAAGAACTAGGCTCAACGCAGTATTTT
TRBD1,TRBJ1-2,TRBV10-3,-,CAISDQRQGEWNGYTF,TGTGCCATCAGTGACCAGAGACAGGGGGAATGGAATGGCTACACCTTC
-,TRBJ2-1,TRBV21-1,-,CASSKEPGLAGNSYNEQFF,TGTGCCAGCAGCAAAGAACCGGGACTAGCGGGGAACTCCTACAATGAGCAGTTCTTC
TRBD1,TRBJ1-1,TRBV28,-,CASSLTGQAFF,TGTGCCAGCAGTCTGACAGGGCAAGCTTTCTTT
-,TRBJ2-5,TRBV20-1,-,CSAFKETQYF,TGCAGTGCTTTTAAAGAGACCCAGTACTTC
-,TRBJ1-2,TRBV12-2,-,CASRFRRDDYGYTF,TGTGCAAGTCGCTTCCGGCGGGACGACTATGGCTACACCTTC
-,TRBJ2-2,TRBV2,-,CASWAVDFTGELFF,TGTGCCAGCTGGGCCGTAGATTTCACCGGGGAGCTGTTTTTT
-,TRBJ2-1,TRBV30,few,CACPGGTGVYNEQFF,TGTGCCTGCCCAGGTGGGACGGGGGTATACAATGAGCAGTTCTTC
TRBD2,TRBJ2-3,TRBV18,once,CASSPRGDTQYF,TGTGCCAGCTCGCCGCGGGGGGATACGCAGTATTTT
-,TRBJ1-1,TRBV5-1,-,CASTISVGGSTEAFF,TGCGCCAGCACCATTTCGGTAGGGGGGTCCACTGAAGCTTTCTTT
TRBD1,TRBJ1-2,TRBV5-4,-,CASSSVTGNKNYGYTF,TGTGCCAGCAGCTCTGTGACAGGGAATAAAAACTATGGCTACACCTTC
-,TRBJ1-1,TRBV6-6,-,CASRAGSTEAFF,TGTGCCAGCAGGGCCGGGAGCACTGAAGCTTTCTTT
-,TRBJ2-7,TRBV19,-,CASRETGPPYEQYF,TGTGCCAGTAGAGAGACAGGCCCCCCCTACGAGCAGTACTTC
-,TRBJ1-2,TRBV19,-,CASSMAAVGNYGYTF,TGTGCCAGTAGTATGGCGGCAGTAGGCAACTATGGCTACACCTTC
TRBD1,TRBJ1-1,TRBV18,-,CASSPLTLQGKIKGNTEAFF,TGTGCCAGCTCACCACTAACCTTACAGGGGAAGATAAAGGGGAACACTGAAGCTTTCTTT
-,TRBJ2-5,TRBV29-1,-,CSVDRGLETQYF,TGCAGCGTTGATAGGGGCCTAGAGACCCAGTACTTC
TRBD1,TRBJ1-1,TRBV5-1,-,CASSGQGAVTEAFF,TGCGCCAGCAGCGGTCAGGGGGCCGTCACTGAAGCTTTCTTT
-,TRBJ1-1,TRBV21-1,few,CASSKKLKRRGDRLQGEAFF,TGTGCCAGCAGTAAAAAATTAAAAAGGCGGGGGGACCGACTACAGGGTGAAGCTTTCTTT
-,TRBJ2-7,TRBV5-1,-,CASSFTASSYEQYF,TGCGCCAGCAGCTTTACGGCTAGCTCCTACGAGCAGTACTTC
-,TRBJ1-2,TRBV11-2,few,CASSSRLVNYGYTF,TGTGCCAGCAGTAGTAGATTGGTTAACTATGGCTACACCTTC
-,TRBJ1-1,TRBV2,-,CASSESFNTEAFF,TGTGCCAGCAGTGAAAGTTTCAACACTGAAGCTTTCTTT
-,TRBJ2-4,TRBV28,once,CASSPDRKAKNIQYF,TGTGCCAGCAGTCCAGACAGAAAAGCCAAAAACATTCAGTACTTC
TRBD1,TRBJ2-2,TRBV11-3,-,CASSFSPTGILSGELFF,TGTGCCAGCAGCTTCTCCCCGACAGGGATTTTGTCCGGGGAGCTGTTTTTT
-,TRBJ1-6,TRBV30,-,CAWSVGNSPLHF,TGTGCCTGGAGTGTTGGGAATTCACCCCTCCACTTT
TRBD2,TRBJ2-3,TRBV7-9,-,CASSLGLSGGSSTDTQYF,TGTGCCAGCAGCTTAGGGTTGAGCGGGGGCTCTAGCACAGATACGCAGTATTTT
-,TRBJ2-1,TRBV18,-,CASSPSIKNEQFF,TGTGCCAGCTCACCCTCTATAAAGAATGAGCAGTTCTTC
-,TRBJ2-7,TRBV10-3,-,CAIRSSLSTYEQYF,TGTGCCATCCGTAGTTCCCTTTCTACCTACGAGCAGTACTTC
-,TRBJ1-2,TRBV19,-,CASHRRGTSANYGYTF,TGTGCCAGTCATAGGAGGGGGACTTCAGCTAACTATGGCTACACCTTC
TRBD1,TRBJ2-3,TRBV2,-,CASGTGHDTDTQYF,TGTGCCAGCGGGACAGGGCACGACACAGATACGCAGTATTTT
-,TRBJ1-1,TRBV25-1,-,CASSESGAMTEAFF,TGTGCCAGCAGTGAATCGGGTGCGATGACTGAAGCTTTCTTT
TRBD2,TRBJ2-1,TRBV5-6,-,CASSLYSGLPRDEQFF,TGTGCCAGCAGCTTGTATAGCGGGCTACCCAGGGATGAGCAGTTCTTC
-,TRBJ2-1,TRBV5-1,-,CASSETGGFAQFF,TGCGCCAGCAGCGAGACCGGGGGCTTCGCCCAGTTCTTC
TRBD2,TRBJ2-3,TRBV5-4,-,CASSPPSRLAGTDTQYF,TGTGCCAGCAGCCCCCCAAGTAGACTAGCGGGCACAGATACGCAGTATTTT
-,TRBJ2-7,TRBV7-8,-,CASSPRRAYEQYF,TGTGCCAGCAGCCCCCGTAGAGCCTACGAGCAGTACTTC
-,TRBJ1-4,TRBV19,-,CASNNRDVRYEKLFF,TGTGCCAGTAATAATCGGGATGTGCGGTATGAAAAACTGTTTTTT
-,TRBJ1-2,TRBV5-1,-,CASSLAGAVDYGYTF,TGCGCCAGCAGCTTAGCGGGTGCGGTCGACTATGGCTACACCTTC
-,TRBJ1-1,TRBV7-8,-,CASSEGTNTEAFF,TGTGCCAGCTCGGAGGGAACGAACACTGAAGCTTTCTTT
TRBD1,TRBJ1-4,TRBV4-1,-,CASSHGGGDRGNEKLFF,TGCGCCAGCAGCCACGGAGGGGGGGACAGGGGGAATGAAAAACTGTTTTTT
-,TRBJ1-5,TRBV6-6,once,CASSSDTGQPQHF,TGTGCCAGCAGCTCGGATACGGGTCAGCCCCAGCATTTT
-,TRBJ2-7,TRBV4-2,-,CASSSRLGSSYEQYF,TGTGCCAGCAGCTCACGACTAGGGAGCTCCTACGAGCAGTACTTC
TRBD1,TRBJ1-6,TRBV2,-,CASGDRANSPLHF,TGTGCCAGTGGGGACAGAGCTAATTCACCCCTCCACTTT
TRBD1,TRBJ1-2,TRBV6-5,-,CASSIRGYYGYTF,TGTGCCAGCAGTATCAGGGGGTACTATGGCTACACCTTC
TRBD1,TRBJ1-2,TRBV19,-,CASSSSSDRGYTF,TGTGCCAGTAGTTCCTCCTCGGACAGGGGCTACACCTTC
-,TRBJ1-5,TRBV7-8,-,CASSLGLNSNQPQHF,TGTGCCAGCAGCTTAGGTCTTAATAGCAATCAGCCCCAGCATTTT
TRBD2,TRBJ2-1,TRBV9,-,CASSVQASGSYNEQFF,TGTGCCAGCAGCGTACAGGCTAGCGGGTCCTACAATGAGCAGTTCTTC